Below are 10 T cell receptor beta chains sequenced from a single sample in a study of blood T cell repertoires in COVID-19. TCRdb's table, derived via immunoSEQ multiplex PCR, lists solely in-frame clones and lacks some. The sample includes 250,000 to 300,000 clones, 75% to 90% seen only once; the top ten take just under 0.95%. The sequenced sample consisted of peripheral blood. The source of these receptors is a woman in her thirties or forties who had recovered from COVID-19.

The chain couples TRBV21-1 to TRBJ2-1; the table's D gene call, TRBD2, was not cross checked with the DNA. TRBV21-1 is tagged as a pseudogene. This CDR3 has 17 amino acids. The CDR3 nucleotides are TGTGCCAGCAGCAAAGCGAAAGATCCTAGCTCCTACAATGAGCAGTTCTTC. It translates to CASSKAKDPSSYNEQFF.

The J gene is TRBJ1-1, the V gene TRBV5-1; D is uncertain. The CDR3 totals 14 residues. Trimming shortened V by 1 base and J by 1 base, and 8 bases separated the two germline ends. Germline lookup yields CDR1 SGHRS and CDR2 YFSETQ. CDR3 region: CASSLRQPNTEAFF. The DNA for the CDR3 is TGCGCCAGCAGCTTGAGACAACCGAACACTGAAGCTTTCTTT. Looking up the rest from reference TRBV5-1 and TRBJ1-1 gives the full variable domain: KAGVTQTPRYLIKTRGQQVTLSCSPISGHRSVSWYQQTPGQGLQFLFEYFSETQRNKGNFPGRFSGRQFSNSRSEMNVSTLELGDSALYLCASSLRQPNTEAFFGQGTRLTVV.

CDR3 DNA: TGTGCCTGGAGTGTCCCTTACACAGATACGCAGTATTTT. Its translation is CAWSVPYTDTQYF. J is TRBJ2-3 and V is TRBV30; D is unclear. Deletions cut 0 bases from V and 2 bases from J, with 6 bases between. CDR1 is GTSNPN, CDR2 SVGIG, per germline (reference sequence). CDR3 length: 13 amino acids. Based on the CDR3 plus reference TRBV30 and TRBJ2-3, the full variable domain is SQTIHQWPATLVQPVGSPLSLECTVEGTSNPNLYWYRQAAGRGLQLLFYSVGIGQISSEVPQNLSASRPQDRQFILSSKKLLLSDSGFYLCAWSVPYTDTQYFGPGTRLTVL.

The table lists this clone with a few counts. The chain couples TRBV9 to TRBJ2-2, with a tentative D call TRBD2 (5 bases). Germline CDR1 and CDR2: SGDLS and YYNGEE. V lost 0 bases, J lost 2 bases, and 14 bases lay in between. This CDR3 spans 17 amino acids. This chain's CDR3 is CASSVVKRLTNTGELFF. In nucleotides, the CDR3 is TGTGCCAGCAGCGTAGTTAAGCGACTAACAAACACCGGGGAGCTGTTTTTT.

The gene calls are TRBV11-3 and TRBJ2-7, with 9 bases lining up with TRBD2. This CDR3 has 14 residues. After removal of 3 bases from V and 4 bases from J, the junction contained 4 bases not matched to a gene. Germline V gene lookup returns CDR1 SGHNT and CDR2 YENEEA. This chain's CDR3 is CASSFSGSGYEQYF. In DNA form, the CDR3 reads TGTGCCAGCAGCTTTAGCGGGAGCGGGTACGAGCAGTACTTC.

This chain connects TRBV29-1 to TRBJ2-1; 12 nucleotides agree with TRBD2. This CDR3 comprises 15 residues. The germline CDR1 and CDR2 sequences are SQVTM and ANQGSEA. V lost 8 bases, J lost 5 bases, and 10 bases stayed unmatched. CDR3 in amino acids: CSMALTSGSHNEQFF. The CDR3 nucleotides read TGCAGCATGGCTTTGACTAGCGGGAGCCACAATGAGCAGTTCTTC.

This clone was detected only once. The V gene is TRBV7-9, the J gene TRBJ2-5; 9 bases map to TRBD2. Losses at the gene ends were 1 base for V and 4 bases for J; bases not matched to a gene: 10. The CDR3 has 17 amino acids. Germline lookup yields CDR1 SEHNR and CDR2 FQNEAQ (reference sequence). The CDR3 reads CASSLGSSGSRGETQYF. CDR3 DNA sequence: TGTGCCAGCAGCTTAGGGAGTAGCGGGAGCCGAGGAGAGACCCAGTACTTC.

This chain connects TRBV5-1 to TRBJ2-1; D is unresolved. V dropped 0 bases and J dropped 7 bases, with 8 bases sitting between them. The CDR3 is 13 amino acids. The germline V gene encodes CDR1 SGHRS and CDR2 YFSETQ. CDR3: CASSLAPVNEQFF. The CDR3 nucleotides are TGCGCCAGCAGCTTGGCCCCCGTGAATGAGCAGTTCTTC.

The chain combines TRBV7-9 with TRBJ2-3, with D possibly being TRBD2 (6 bases). The CDR3 consists of 16 residues. V gave up 5 bases and J gave up 0 bases, with 15 bases separating them. The germline V gene encodes CDR1 SEHNR and CDR2 FQNEAQ (reference sequence). The CDR3 spells CASSPQRASSTDTQYF. CDR3 in DNA: TGTGCCAGCAGCCCTCAGCGGGCCTCTAGCACAGATACGCAGTATTTT.

The CDR3 region is CSVASGTSTDTQYF. The CDR3 DNA is TGCAGCGTGGCTAGCGGGACAAGCACAGATACGCAGTATTTT. The chain carries TRBV29-1 and TRBJ2-3, with 9 bases fitting TRBD2. Per germline, CDR1 SQVTM and CDR2 ANQGSEA. V lost 6 bases, J lost 0 bases, and 4 bases stayed unmatched. This CDR3 is built from 14 residues.